Below are 15 T cell receptor beta chains sequenced from a single sample in a study of cytomegalovirus exposure and HLA in healthy donors. Clones were sequenced by immunoSEQ multiplex PCR, and TCRdb holds only the in-frame ones, with some missing. The repertoire holds more than 110,000 clones, with about 91% as singletons. The source material was PBMCs. The receptor source for this set is a woman aged 18-30 years in good health and CMV-seropositive.

This sequence joins TRBV19 and TRBJ1-2, with TRBD1 identical over 7 bases. Germline loops: CDR1 LNHDA, CDR2 SQIVND (reference sequence). The CDR3 totals 14 residues. V gave up 7 bases and J gave up 1 base; unmatched junction bases: 6. The CDR3 here is CASTRQGLNYGYTF. The CDR3 DNA reads as TGTGCCAGTACTCGACAGGGCCTTAACTATGGCTACACCTTC. Complete variable domain (other parts from reference TRBV19 and TRBJ1-2): DGGITQSPKYLFRKEGQNVTLSCEQNLNHDAMYWYRQDPGQGLRLIYYSQIVNDFQKGDIAEGYSVSREKKESFPLTVTSAQKNPTAFYLCASTRQGLNYGYTFGSGTRLTVV.

The chain combines TRBV27 with TRBJ2-7, with 8 bases aligning to TRBD2. The CDR3 is 13 residues long. The junction had 8 bases not matched to a gene; V was cut back by 6 bases and J by 7 bases. In germline, CDR1 is MNHEY, CDR2 SMNVEV (reference sequence). The CDR3 region is CASSPLRGGEQYF. In nucleotides, the CDR3 is TGTGCCAGCAGCCCTCTCCGGGGGGGTGAGCAGTACTTC.

The chain uses TRBV29-1 and TRBJ1-1; 10 bases are shared with TRBD1. CDR1 and CDR2 (germline): SQVTM, ANQGSEA. The CDR3 contains 14 residues. V was pared by 5 bases and J by 0 bases, with 3 bases of the junction left unmatched. The CDR3 is CSVKGQGMNTEAFF. CDR3 DNA: TGCAGCGTTAAGGGACAGGGGATGAACACTGAAGCTTTCTTT.

This chain joins TRBV4-1 and TRBJ2-7; 11 nucleotides line up with TRBD1. Germline V gene sequence: CDR1 MGHRA, CDR2 YSYEKL. The CDR3 contains 16 residues. The ends lost 4 bases at V and 7 bases at J; junction bases unmatched: 12. DNA of the CDR3: TGCGCCAGCAGCCGCGGACCGGGACAGGGGGATGGGGAGCAGTACTTC. Translating gives CASSRGPGQGDGEQYF.

The chain is built from TRBV4-2 and TRBJ2-1, with 15 bases aligning to TRBD2. The germline gives CDR1 LGHNA, CDR2 YNFKEQ. The V gene end was trimmed by 0 bases and the J gene end by 10 bases; junction bases not matched to a gene: 4. The CDR3 sequence is 16 residues long. The CDR3 DNA is TGTGCCAGCAGCCAAGATGGACTAGCGGGAGGGGGAGAGCAGTTCTTC. It specifies CASSQDGLAGGGEQFF.

The gene calls are TRBV14 and TRBJ1-2; possibly TRBD1 for D (6 bases). With 5 bases removed from V and 8 bases from J, the gap between germline ends came to 15 bases. Germline loops: CDR1 SGHDN, CDR2 FVKESK. CDR3 length: 13 amino acids. The CDR3 DNA follows: TGTGCCAGCAGCTCCCATCTTACAGGGGGCTACACCTTC. Residues: CASSSHLTGGYTF.

This chain connects TRBV6-5 to TRBJ2-3; D is unclear. The CDR3 has 11 amino acids. V lost 7 bases to trimming and J lost 5 bases, with 7 bases between them. The germline V gene encodes CDR1 MNHEY and CDR2 SVGAGI. This chain's CDR3 is CASISLDTQYF. The CDR3 DNA follows: TGTGCCAGCATCTCCCTAGATACGCAGTATTTT.

The chain joins TRBV11-2 to TRBJ2-2, with D perhaps matching TRBD1 (6 bases). Germline CDR1 SGHAT, CDR2 FQNNGV. The CDR3 spans 15 residues. V gave up 0 bases and J gave up 6 bases, with 11 bases separating them. The CDR3 region is CASSLDTWGPGELFF. CDR3 nucleotides: TGTGCCAGCAGCTTAGATACTTGGGGGCCCGGGGAGCTGTTTTTT.

This chain connects TRBV7-9 to TRBJ1-6; tentatively, D is TRBD1 (5 bases). The V gene lost 5 bases and the J gene lost 5 bases, with 16 bases spanning the gap. The germline V gene encodes CDR1 SEHNR and CDR2 FQNEAQ (reference sequence). The length of the CDR3 is 16 residues. This CDR3 reads CASSPRAGGDNSPLHF. The DNA for the CDR3 is TGTGCCAGCAGCCCCCGGGCAGGAGGGGATAATTCACCCCTCCACTTT.

This clone has more than one count but fewer than ten. The chain combines TRBV13 with TRBJ1-3; 9 bases fit TRBD1. The J segment lost 1 base and the V segment lost 0 bases, leaving 1 base of the junction unmatched. CDR3 length: 16 residues. CDR1 and CDR2 (germline): PRHDT, FYEKMQ (reference sequence). The CDR3 loop reads CASSLGDRGSGNTIYF. The CDR3 DNA reads as TGTGCCAGCAGCTTAGGGGACAGGGGTTCTGGAAACACCATATATTTT.

The chain combines TRBV5-1 with TRBJ2-2, with a possible D match to TRBD1 (7 bases). The CDR3 is 15 amino acids. V was shortened by 2 bases and J by 4 bases, with 12 bases between the two germline ends. CDR1 and CDR2 (germline): SGHRS, YFSETQ. CDR3 DNA: TGCGCCAGCAGCTTCTCAGGGGGAGGCACCGGGGAGCTGTTTTTT. It translates to CASSFSGGGTGELFF.

This sequence joins TRBV4-3 and TRBJ1-4, with 10 bases lining up with TRBD1. J gave up 8 bases and V 4 bases, and 4 bases lay outside the gene matches. The V gene's germline CDR1 is LGHNA and CDR2 YSLEER. The CDR3 runs 14 residues. CDR3 loop: CASSRTGGDEKLFF. The DNA for the CDR3 is TGCGCCAGCAGCCGGACAGGGGGGGACGAAAAACTGTTTTTT.

This chain uses TRBV6-5 with TRBJ1-2; D unclear. The CDR3 totals 13 residues. V gave up 7 bases and J gave up 4 bases, with 13 bases separating them. Germline-derived CDR1 and CDR2 are MNHEY and SVGAGI. This chain's CDR3 is CASKVDTPYGYTF. CDR3 DNA sequence: TGTGCCAGCAAGGTCGACACCCCCTATGGCTACACCTTC.

The chain links TRBV6-5 to TRBJ1-2; 7 bases match TRBD1. The ends lost 5 bases at V and 1 base at J; junction bases unmatched: 7. This CDR3 region has 15 residues. Germline values: CDR1 MNHEY, CDR2 SVGAGI. CDR3 loop: CASSTQGMVNYGYTF. The CDR3 nucleotides read TGTGCCAGCAGTACACAGGGGATGGTTAACTATGGCTACACCTTC.

In its sample, this clone was seen once. This chain links TRBV23-1 with TRBJ2-5; D is uncertain. TRBV23-1 has ORF status, its function being uncertain. The CDR3 totals 13 residues. Trimming cost V 0 bases and J 5 bases, with 7 bases left between them. The DNA of the CDR3 is TGCGCCAGCAGTCAATCGAGGAAGGAGACCCAGTACTTC. Translating it yields CASSQSRKETQYF.